The clone carrying this TCR beta chain occurred many times. The data derive from a study of molecular identifiers for immune sequencing clone quantification. Germline loops: CDR1 SEHNR, CDR2 FQNEAQ (reference sequence). This CDR3 is 12 amino acids long. V lost 7 bases and J 6 bases, leaving 12 bases between the germline ends. TCRdb re-analysed the PCR reads in MiXCR, keeping a single row per CDR3 protein. This table holds 250,000 to 350,000 distinct CDR3 sequences, 20% to 25% found once. The sample was naive CD8+ T cells from blood, with Jurkat cell RNA spiked in. Subset meaning: FACS-sorted CD8+CD4-CCR7+CD45RA+ naive T cells. This clonotype was obtained from a human donor in good health. Some libraries in this study had Jurkat cell RNA spiked in. The V call is TRBV7-9, the J call TRBJ1-1, with D hard to call. Here the CDR3 reads CASNRLMPEAFF. CDR3 sequence (DNA): TGTGCCAGCAACCGACTTATGCCTGAAGCTTTCTTT.